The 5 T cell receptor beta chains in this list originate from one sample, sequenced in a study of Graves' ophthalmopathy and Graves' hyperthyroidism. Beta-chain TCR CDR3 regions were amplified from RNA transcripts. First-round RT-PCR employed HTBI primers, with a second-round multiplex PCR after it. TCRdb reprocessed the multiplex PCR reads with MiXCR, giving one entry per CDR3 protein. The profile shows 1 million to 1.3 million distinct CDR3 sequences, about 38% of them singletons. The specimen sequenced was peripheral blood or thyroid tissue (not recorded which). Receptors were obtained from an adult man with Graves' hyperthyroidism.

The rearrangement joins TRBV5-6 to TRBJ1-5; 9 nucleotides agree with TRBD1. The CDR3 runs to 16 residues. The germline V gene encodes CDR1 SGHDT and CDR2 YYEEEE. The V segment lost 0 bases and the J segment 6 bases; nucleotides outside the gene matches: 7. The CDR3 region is CASSLARDRVSQPQHF. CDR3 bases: TGTGCCAGCAGCTTGGCCCGGGACAGGGTAAGTCAGCCCCAGCATTTT.

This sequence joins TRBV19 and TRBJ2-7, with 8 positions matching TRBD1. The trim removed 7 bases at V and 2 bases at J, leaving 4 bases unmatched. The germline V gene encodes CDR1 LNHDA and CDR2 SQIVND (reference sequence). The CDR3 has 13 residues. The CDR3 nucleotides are TGTGCCAGTAACACAGGGGGGACCTACGAGCAGTACTTC. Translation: CASNTGGTYEQYF.

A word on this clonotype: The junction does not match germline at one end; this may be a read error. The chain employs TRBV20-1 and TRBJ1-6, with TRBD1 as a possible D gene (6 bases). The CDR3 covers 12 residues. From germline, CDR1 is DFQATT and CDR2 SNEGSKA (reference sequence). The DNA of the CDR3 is TGCGGTGCTAGACAGGCGAATTCACCCCTCCACTTT. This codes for CGARQANSPLHF.

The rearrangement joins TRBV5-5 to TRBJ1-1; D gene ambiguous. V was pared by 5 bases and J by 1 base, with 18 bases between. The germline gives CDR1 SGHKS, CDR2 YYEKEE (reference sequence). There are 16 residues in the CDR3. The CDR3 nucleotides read TGTGCCAGCAGGGCTGGAGTAGGGAGATCGAACACTGAAGCTTTCTTT. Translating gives CASRAGVGRSNTEAFF.

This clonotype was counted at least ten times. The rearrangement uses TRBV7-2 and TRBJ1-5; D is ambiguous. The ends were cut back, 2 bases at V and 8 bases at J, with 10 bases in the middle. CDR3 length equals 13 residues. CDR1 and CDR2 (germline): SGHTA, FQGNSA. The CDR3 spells CASSLQIQEPQHF. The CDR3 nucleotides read TGTGCCAGCAGCTTACAGATCCAGGAGCCCCAGCATTTT.